This T cell receptor (beta chain) was observed in a study of control samples from healthy donors and cancer patients. Only one count was recorded for this clone. The method was immunoSEQ multiplex PCR; TCRdb's version includes in-frame clones alone and lacks a portion of them. This sample carries some 100,000 clones, almost 90% of them seen once, and the ten largest clones take around 14%. CDR1 is KGHSH and CDR2 is LQKENI in the germline V gene. V shed 3 bases and J shed 6 bases, with 14 bases lying between them. CDR3 length equals 14 residues. The receptor was isolated from a man under 40 in good health. V gene TRBV18 combines with J gene TRBJ1-1; D is undetermined. Source material: blood. The CDR3 nucleotides are TGTGCCAGCTCACCCAGTACCGAGCGGGCTGAAGCTTTCTTT. Translating gives CASSPSTERAEAFF.